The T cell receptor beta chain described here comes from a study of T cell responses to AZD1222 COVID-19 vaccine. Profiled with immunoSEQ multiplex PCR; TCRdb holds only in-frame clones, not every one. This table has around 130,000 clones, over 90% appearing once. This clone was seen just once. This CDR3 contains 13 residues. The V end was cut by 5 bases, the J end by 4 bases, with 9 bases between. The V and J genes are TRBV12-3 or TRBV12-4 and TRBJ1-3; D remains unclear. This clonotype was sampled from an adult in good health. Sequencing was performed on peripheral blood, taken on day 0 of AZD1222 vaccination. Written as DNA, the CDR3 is TGTGCCAGCAGTAGGGAATTCGGAAACACCATATATTTT. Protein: CASSREFGNTIYF.